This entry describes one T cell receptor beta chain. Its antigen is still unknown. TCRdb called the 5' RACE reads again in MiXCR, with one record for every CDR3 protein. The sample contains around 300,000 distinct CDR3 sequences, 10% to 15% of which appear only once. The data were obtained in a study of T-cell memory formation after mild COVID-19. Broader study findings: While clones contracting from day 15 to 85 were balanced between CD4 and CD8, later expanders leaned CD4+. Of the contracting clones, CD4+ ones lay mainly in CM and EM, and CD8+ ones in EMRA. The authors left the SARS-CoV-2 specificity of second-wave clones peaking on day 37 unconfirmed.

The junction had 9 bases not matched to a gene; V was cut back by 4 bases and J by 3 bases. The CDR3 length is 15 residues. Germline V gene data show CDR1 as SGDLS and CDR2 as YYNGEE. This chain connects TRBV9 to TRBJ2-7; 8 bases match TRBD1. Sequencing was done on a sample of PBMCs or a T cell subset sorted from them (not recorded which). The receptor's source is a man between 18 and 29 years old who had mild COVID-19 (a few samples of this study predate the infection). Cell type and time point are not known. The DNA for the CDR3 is TGTGCCAGCAGCCCCCGGGACAGGCTAGGCTACGAGCAGTACTTC. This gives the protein CASSPRDRLGYEQYF.